Detailed here is one T cell receptor (beta chain). This sample stems from a study of OX40 agonist ivuxolimab in advanced cancers. Turning to the study itself: Averaging roughly 60 years in age, with a range of about 23 to 79, the cohort was 82.7% male.

Any history of autoimmune disease or systemic immunosuppression disqualified patients. V lost 8 bases to trimming and J lost 2 bases; unmatched junction nucleotides: 10. Germline values: CDR1 KGHSH, CDR2 LQKENI. The CDR3 has 17 residues. Some clones are missing from TCRdb's copy, which holds only in-frame ones; the method was immunoSEQ multiplex PCR. The repertoire has around 50,000 clones, 60% to 85% of them found once; the top ten carry under 2%. This clonotype was sampled from an adult with an advanced solid tumor such as melanoma, head and neck, liver or kidney cancer. The chain uses TRBV18 and TRBJ2-6, with 9 bases lining up with TRBD1. The specimen comprised CD4+ or CD8+ T cells sorted from blood, sampled in a trial of the OX40 agonist ivuxolimab. DNA for the CDR3: TGTGCCAGCCCATCGAACAGGGGGCGAGCTGGGGCCAACGTCCTGACTTTC. This sequence encodes CASPSNRGRAGANVLTF.